A single sample is the source of the 4 T cell receptor beta chains below, sequenced in a study of spatial heterogeneity in lung cancer. TCRdb passed the 5' RACE reads through MiXCR, listing each CDR3 protein once. The sample holds 85,000 to 100,000 distinct CDR3 sequences, 15% to 20% seen once. Regarding time point: blood at routine non-recurrence follow-up after resection. The sequenced sample was PBMCs, obtained at follow-up. These receptors all stem from a male donor with early-stage non-small cell lung cancer.

This chain's CDR3 is CASSPGRGENTGELFF. The CDR3 DNA is TGTGCCAGCTCACCGGGGCGAGGGGAGAACACCGGGGAGCTGTTTTTT. The chain has TRBV18 and TRBJ2-2; possibly TRBD1 or TRBD2 for D (5 bases each). The germline CDR1 and CDR2 sequences are KGHSH and LQKENI. V gave up 3 bases and J gave up 1 base, with 12 bases separating them. This CDR3 comprises 16 residues.

This clonotype was counted a few times. The chain links TRBV7-2 to TRBJ1-1, with 10 positions matching TRBD1. V lost 5 bases and J lost 5; bases outside the gene matches: 8. CDR3 length: 15 amino acids. Germline CDR1 reads SGHTA; CDR2 reads FQGNSA. CDR3 in amino acids: CASSPRQGARTEAFF. For the CDR3, the DNA is TGTGCCAGCAGCCCCAGACAGGGGGCAAGAACTGAAGCTTTCTTT.

The chain couples TRBV7-8 to TRBJ2-5, with D perhaps matching TRBD2 (7 bases). V lost 5 bases, J lost 5 bases, and 18 bases lay in between. CDR3 size: 15 residues. CDR1 and CDR2 from the germline V gene are SGHVS and FQNEAQ. The DNA of the CDR3 is TGTGCCAGCAGCGAAAGGGGGGGCTTGTGGGAGACCCAGTACTTC. Translation: CASSERGGLWETQYF.

This clonotype was observed a handful of times. The gene calls are TRBV6-2 or TRBV6-3 and TRBJ2-2; the D gene is possibly TRBD2 (5 bases). Germline V lookup: CDR1 MNHEY, CDR2 SVGEGT. The V end was cut by 6 bases, the J end by 0 bases, with 14 bases between. The CDR3 is 16 residues long. This CDR3 is CASSRYGNTNTGELFF. In DNA, the CDR3 is TGTGCCAGCAGCCGCTACGGGAACACGAACACCGGGGAGCTGTTTTTT.